The next 20 T cell receptor beta chains were all read from a single sample in a study of blood T cell repertoires in COVID-19. Data came from immunoSEQ multiplex PCR; TCRdb stores just in-frame clones and leaves some out. The table lists under 300,000 clones, around 84% of them singletons. Sequencing was done on a sample of peripheral blood. These receptors were obtained from a woman between 35 and 50 years old who had recovered from COVID-19.

The gene calls are TRBV11-2 and TRBJ2-6, with 7 bases identical to TRBD2. Germline assignment: CDR1 SGHAT and CDR2 FQNNGV. This CDR3 is built from 16 residues. The ends lost 1 base at V and 2 bases at J; junction bases unmatched: 2. CDR3 protein: CASSLVRGAGANVLTF. DNA for the CDR3: TGTGCCAGCAGCTTAGTTCGGGGGGCTGGGGCCAACGTCCTGACTTTC.

The chain is built from TRBV5-6 and TRBJ2-5; weak D call: TRBD2 (6 bases). Germline CDR1 is SGHDT and CDR2 is YYEEEE. Trimming took off 4 bases at V and 13 bases at J, with 20 bases between the two ends. CDR3 length: 13 amino acids. The CDR3 region is CASSAGRKTTWYF. The CDR3, as DNA: TGTGCCAGCAGCGCAGGGAGGAAGACGACCTGGTACTTC.

This clone has a handful of counts. The chain employs TRBV4-1 and TRBJ1-6; D uncertain. There are 16 residues in the CDR3. V was trimmed by 6 bases and J by 7 bases, leaving 19 bases between them. Germline CDR1 reads MGHRA; CDR2 reads YSYEKL. CDR3 amino acids: CASRNPALDRNSPLHF. CDR3 in DNA: TGCGCCAGCAGGAACCCTGCCCTAGACCGAAATTCACCCCTCCACTTT.

The chain links TRBV15 to TRBJ2-4; 9 nucleotides align to TRBD1. This CDR3 is built from 18 residues. CDR1 and CDR2 from the germline V gene are LNHNV and YYDKDF (reference sequence). Germline trimming cut 5 bases from V and 1 base from J; bases unmatched to any gene: 12. The CDR3 DNA sequence: TGTGCCACCAGCCCCCGGGACAGGGTAGATTTCGCCAAAAACATTCAGTACTTC. It encodes CATSPRDRVDFAKNIQYF.

This clone came up once. The chain links TRBV4-1 to TRBJ1-4; a weak D match, TRBD1 (5 bases). CDR3 length: 15 amino acids. V lost 2 bases and J lost 3, with 10 bases in between. Germline V lookup: CDR1 MGHRA, CDR2 YSYEKL. CDR3 amino acids: CASSQTWDSNEKLFF. CDR3 coding DNA: TGCGCCAGCAGCCAAACCTGGGACTCTAATGAAAAACTGTTTTTT.

J is TRBJ2-1 and V is TRBV19, with 7 bases lining up with TRBD1. The V segment lost 2 bases and the J segment 5 bases; nucleotides outside the gene matches: 6. The V gene's germline CDR1 is LNHDA and CDR2 SQIVND (reference sequence). The CDR3 is made up of 15 amino acids. The CDR3 protein is CASSILTGEHNEQFF. CDR3 DNA sequence: TGTGCCAGTAGTATACTAACAGGGGAGCACAATGAGCAGTTCTTC.

The J gene is TRBJ1-2, the V gene TRBV2; D uncertain. Germline assignment: CDR1 SNHLY and CDR2 FYNNEI. The CDR3 spans 13 residues. V was cut by 10 bases and J by 6 bases, with 18 bases left in between. This CDR3 is CANLKDRSHGYTF. DNA of the CDR3: TGTGCCAACCTGAAGGATAGGAGTCATGGCTACACCTTC.

CDR3 DNA: TGTGCCAGTAGTGAGGGACAGGTTGTGGAGACCCAGTACTTC. Amino acid sequence: CASSEGQVVETQYF. The rearrangement links TRBV19 to TRBJ2-5, with TRBD1 matching 8 bases. The CDR3 has 14 amino acids. With 5 bases clipped from V and 5 bases from J, the junction kept 7 bases outside the gene matches. Germline V lookup: CDR1 LNHDA, CDR2 SQIVND (reference sequence).

The chain carries TRBV15 and TRBJ2-1, with 11 bases identical to TRBD2. The CDR3 is 17 amino acids. Germline lookup yields CDR1 LNHNV and CDR2 YYDKDF (reference sequence). The J segment lost 3 bases and the V segment lost 7 bases, leaving 11 bases of the junction unmatched. The CDR3 is CATKAHTSGGNYNEQFF. The CDR3 DNA reads TGTGCCACCAAAGCCCATACTAGCGGGGGCAACTACAATGAGCAGTTCTTC.

The rearrangement uses TRBV7-2 and TRBJ1-5; TRBD1 might be the D (6 bases). V was clipped by 4 bases and J by 4 bases, with 11 bases between them. From germline, CDR1 is SGHTA and CDR2 FQGNSA. The CDR3 has 14 residues. The CDR3 nucleotides are TGTGCCAGCAGCTACGGACAGATTAATCAGCCCCAGCATTTT. Protein sequence: CASSYGQINQPQHF.

J is TRBJ1-5 and V is TRBV28, with D hard to call. CDR1 is MDHEN and CDR2 is SYDVKM in the germline V gene. The CDR3 runs 16 residues. V lost 1 base, J lost 0 bases, and 10 bases lay in between. This chain's CDR3 is CASSLYQVHSNQPQHF. Here the CDR3 DNA reads TGTGCCAGCAGTTTATATCAGGTCCATAGCAATCAGCCCCAGCATTTT.

The chain links TRBV30 to TRBJ1-6; D is unclear. The CDR3 totals 12 residues. The germline V gene has CDR1 GTSNPN and CDR2 SVGIG (reference sequence). Trimming left V 2 bases short and J 6 bases short, with 5 bases between. The CDR3, as DNA: TGTGCCTGGAGTCGGGTTAATTCACCCCTCCACTTT. It translates to CAWSRVNSPLHF.

The chain couples TRBV5-1 to TRBJ2-5; tentative D call: TRBD1 (6 bases). Trimming cost V 4 bases and J 1 base, with 14 bases left between them. This CDR3 has 15 residues. The germline gives CDR1 SGHRS, CDR2 YFSETQ. In nucleotides, the CDR3 is TGCGCCAGCAGCCTGACAGGTTCCTTCCAAGAGACCCAGTACTTC. Protein: CASSLTGSFQETQYF.

This clone was detected only once. The chain combines TRBV27 with TRBJ1-2; D is undetermined. Germline V gene data show CDR1 as MNHEY and CDR2 as SMNVEV (reference sequence). Trimming took 3 bases from V and 8 from J, leaving 16 bases between them. This CDR3 is 14 amino acids long. The CDR3 reads CASSFRGGEGGYTF. The CDR3 DNA is TGTGCCAGCAGTTTCCGGGGAGGAGAGGGCGGCTACACCTTC.

V gene TRBV27 combines with J gene TRBJ2-1; 8 bases map to TRBD2. CDR3 length: 16 amino acids. Germline V CDR1 and CDR2: MNHEY, SMNVEV (reference sequence). V gave up 0 bases and J gave up 4 bases; unmatched junction bases: 5. In nucleotides, the CDR3 is TGTGCCAGCAGTTTATCGAACCGCGGGGGGTACAATGAGCAGTTCTTC. It is translated as CASSLSNRGGYNEQFF.

This clone was counted between two and nine times. CDR3 sequence reads: CASSILLADNEQFF. In nucleotides, the CDR3 is TGTGCCAGTAGTATACTCCTAGCGGACAATGAGCAGTTCTTC. The chain carries TRBV19 and TRBJ2-1; 7 bases are shared with TRBD2. The ends lost 2 bases at V and 5 bases at J; junction bases unmatched: 3. The CDR3 length is 14 residues. Germline CDR1 LNHDA, CDR2 SQIVND (reference sequence).

The chain uses TRBV5-5 and TRBJ2-7; D is possibly TRBD1 (6 bases). CDR3 length: 15 amino acids. Trimming removed 3 bases at V and 1 base at J, with 14 bases between. Germline V gene data show CDR1 as SGHKS and CDR2 as YYEKEE (reference sequence). CDR3 DNA: TGTGCCAGCAGCTGGGAGCCCAGGGGTTCCTACGAGCAGTACTTC. It specifies CASSWEPRGSYEQYF.

This clone was seen only a few times. The chain combines TRBV19 with TRBJ1-6; D unclear. The CDR3 sequence is 15 residues long. Trimming took off 8 bases at V and 0 bases at J, with 11 bases between the two ends. The germline V gene encodes CDR1 LNHDA and CDR2 SQIVND (reference sequence). CDR3 residues: CASARQSSYNSPLHF. In DNA, the CDR3 is TGTGCCAGTGCAAGACAAAGCTCCTATAATTCACCCCTCCACTTT.

V is TRBV3-1 (or the pseudogene TRBV3-2) and J is TRBJ2-7; 7 positions agree with TRBD1. CDR3 size: 14 residues. Germline assignment: CDR1 LGHDT and CDR2 YNNKEL (reference sequence). J was trimmed by 2 bases and V by 1 base; bases with no gene match: 2. CDR3 coding DNA: TGTGCCAGCAGCCAAGGGACAGGCACCTACGAGCAGTACTTC. Residues: CASSQGTGTYEQYF.

The chain combines TRBV28 with TRBJ2-1; 7 bases are a match to TRBD2. Germline CDR1 reads MDHEN; CDR2 reads SYDVKM. The trim removed 6 bases at V and 8 bases at J, leaving 13 bases unmatched. This CDR3 is 15 amino acids long. In DNA form, the CDR3 reads TGTGCCAGCAGCCATTCCTTGACTAGCTGGGATGAGCAGTTCTTC. Its protein is CASSHSLTSWDEQFF.